The 24 T cell receptor beta chains presented below share a single source sample, sequenced in a study of naive and memory T cell subsets. Two oligonucleotides, mixed equimolar, formed the beta constant-region primer covering TRBC1 and TRBC2. Ligated cDNA was amplified by four rounds of PCR with nested alpha and beta constant-region primers and SP2. TCRdb fed the UMI-ligation and nested PCR reads into MiXCR, producing one record per CDR3 protein. The sample lists roughly 100,000 distinct CDR3 sequences, about 11% occurring once. Study-level points and caveats: Naive repertoires, especially CD8, held a few larger clonotypes, possibly memory cells re-expressing CD45RA.

No antigen is known for these receptors. What was sequenced was naive CD4+ T cells from blood. The receptor source for this set is a human donor in good health.

V is TRBV18 and J is TRBJ2-1; 7 bases are shared with TRBD1. Germline assignment: CDR1 KGHSH and CDR2 LQKENI. The V gene end was trimmed by 0 bases and the J gene end by 2 bases; junction bases not matched to a gene: 4. This CDR3 has 16 residues. CDR3 protein: CASSPPQGRTYNEQFF. The CDR3 DNA reads as TGTGCCAGCTCACCACCACAGGGGCGCACCTACAATGAGCAGTTCTTC.

This clonotype was picked up many times. The chain has TRBV27 and TRBJ2-1; TRBD2 matches 7 bases. J lost 3 bases, V lost 6 bases, and 8 bases had no gene match. Germline lookup yields CDR1 MNHEY and CDR2 SMNVEV (reference sequence). The CDR3 spans 15 residues. The CDR3: CASRARLAVYNEQFF. The CDR3 DNA is TGTGCCAGCAGGGCAAGACTAGCAGTCTACAATGAGCAGTTCTTC.

This clonotype has a count of ten or more. The rearrangement uses TRBV4-2 and TRBJ2-4; tentatively, D is TRBD1 (5 bases). The CDR3 sequence is 17 residues long. The germline V gene encodes CDR1 LGHNA and CDR2 YNFKEQ. With 1 base removed from V and 0 bases from J, the gap between germline ends came to 13 bases. The CDR3 DNA reads as TGTGCCAGCAGCCAAGGTGGTGGGGCTCTAGCCAAAAACATTCAGTACTTC. This gives the protein CASSQGGGALAKNIQYF.

The rearrangement uses TRBV28 and TRBJ2-7, with D possibly being TRBD2 (7 bases). Per germline, CDR1 MDHEN and CDR2 SYDVKM. CDR3 length equals 13 residues. Trimming pared 10 bases from V and 5 bases from J, leaving 18 bases between. The CDR3: CATLGGAHHEQYF. The CDR3 DNA follows: TGTGCCACACTTGGGGGGGCGCACCACGAGCAGTACTTC.

The chain has TRBV7-2 and TRBJ2-3; 8 bases are a match to TRBD2. CDR1 SGHTA and CDR2 FQGNSA come from the germline V gene. The CDR3 loop spans 14 amino acids. Trimming at V came to 5 bases and at J to 5 bases, leaving 6 bases not matched to a gene. The CDR3 region has the DNA TGTGCCAGCAGCCACGGACTAGCTGGAGATACGCAGTATTTT. Protein: CASSHGLAGDTQYF.

The rearrangement joins TRBV19 to TRBJ2-3, with D possibly matching TRBD2 (6 bases). Germline assignment: CDR1 LNHDA and CDR2 SQIVND (reference sequence). CDR3 length: 15 amino acids. Trimming removed 1 base from V and 2 bases from J, with 10 bases in between. The CDR3 loop is CASSIVAAYTDTQYF. The CDR3 DNA is TGTGCCAGTAGTATAGTAGCGGCCTACACAGATACGCAGTATTTT.

This clonotype was counted between two and nine times. The chain has TRBV19 and TRBJ1-2, with a tentative D call TRBD1 (6 bases). Trimming left V 4 bases short and J 4 bases short, with 19 bases between. This CDR3 region has 16 residues. CDR1 is LNHDA and CDR2 is SQIVND in the germline V gene (reference sequence). CDR3 in DNA: TGTGCCAGTAGTACTCACGGACAGTTCTCCTCCTATGGCTACACCTTC. Amino acids: CASSTHGQFSSYGYTF.

The sample holds a few counts of this clonotype. The chain recombines TRBV29-1 with TRBJ2-3; D is ambiguous. The germline CDR1 and CDR2 sequences are SQVTM and ANQGSEA. The V end lost 5 bases, the J end lost 6 bases, and 15 bases lay between the germline ends. This CDR3 region has 13 residues. The CDR3 region has the DNA TGCAGCGTTAACGCCCCCCCCATGGATACGCAGTATTTT. It translates to CSVNAPPMDTQYF.

In this sample, this clonotype turned up a few times. This chain joins TRBV24-1 and TRBJ1-1, with 10 positions matching TRBD1. With 3 bases clipped from V and 11 bases from J, the junction kept 8 bases outside the gene matches. The CDR3 length is 14 residues. Germline V CDR1 and CDR2: KGHDR, SFDVKD. DNA for the CDR3: TGTGCCACCAGTGATACCGCCGGGACAGGGGCCGCTTTCTTT. Residues: CATSDTAGTGAAFF.

The chain recombines TRBV30 with TRBJ2-7, with D hard to call. Trimming removed 1 base at V and 2 bases at J, with 6 bases between. The CDR3 contains 12 residues. The germline V gene encodes CDR1 GTSNPN and CDR2 SVGIG (reference sequence). CDR3 nucleotide sequence: TGTGCCTGGAGTGAAAGGGCCTACGAGCAGTACTTC. Translation: CAWSERAYEQYF.

The chain couples TRBV24-1 to TRBJ1-5; D is undetermined. Germline assignment: CDR1 KGHDR and CDR2 SFDVKD. Trimming left V 5 bases short and J 0 bases short, with 13 bases between. This CDR3 contains 16 residues. CDR3 protein: CATSGGGRYSNQPQHF. CDR3 DNA: TGTGCCACCAGTGGAGGAGGAAGATATAGCAATCAGCCCCAGCATTTT.

This clonotype was counted only a few times. The chain uses TRBV4-2 and TRBJ2-6; D might be TRBD1 (5 bases). The length of the CDR3 is 17 residues. Trimming took 1 base from V and 0 from J, leaving 10 bases between them. Germline CDR1 LGHNA, CDR2 YNFKEQ. The DNA of the CDR3 is TGTGCCAGCAGCCAAGTCCAGGGTAACTCTGGGGCCAACGTCCTGACTTTC. Protein: CASSQVQGNSGANVLTF.

This chain links TRBV29-1 with TRBJ2-1, with D uncertain. Germline CDR1 and CDR2: SQVTM and ANQGSEA. The CDR3 spans 11 residues. Trimming took off 4 bases at V and 7 bases at J, with 8 bases between the two ends. This chain's CDR3 is CSVVVSNEQFF. The CDR3 DNA is TGCAGCGTTGTGGTGTCAAATGAGCAGTTCTTC.

In this sample, this clonotype turned up many times. This chain links TRBV7-9 with TRBJ2-2; D is uncertain. With 4 bases removed from V and 6 bases from J, the gap between germline ends came to 12 bases. Germline loops: CDR1 SEHNR, CDR2 FQNEAQ (reference sequence). The CDR3 contains 14 residues. CDR3 DNA sequence: TGTGCCAGCAGCTCGCCCAGACAAGCCGGGGAGCTGTTTTTT. Translated, it gives CASSSPRQAGELFF.

This clonotype was recorded a few times. V gene TRBV7-9 combines with J gene TRBJ1-2, with 7 positions matching TRBD1. The germline gives CDR1 SEHNR, CDR2 FQNEAQ (reference sequence). The CDR3 has 14 residues. Trimming took 3 bases from V and 6 from J; bases not matched to a gene: 7. DNA for the CDR3: TGTGCCAGCAGCTTGACGGAACAGGGGCATGGCTACACCTTC. Translating it yields CASSLTEQGHGYTF.

This clonotype occurred a few times. The rearrangement links TRBV20-1 to TRBJ2-1, with 7 bases fitting TRBD2. Trimming took 1 base from V and 2 from J; bases not matched to a gene: 2. The V gene's germline CDR1 is DFQATT and CDR2 SNEGSKA (reference sequence). This CDR3 comprises 14 residues. The CDR3 spells CSARVGLAYNEQFF. CDR3 bases: TGCAGTGCTAGAGTCGGACTAGCCTACAATGAGCAGTTCTTC.

This clonotype was detected only a few times. This chain joins TRBV20-1 and TRBJ1-1; TRBD1 matches at 8 bases. This CDR3 has 15 amino acids. Germline lookup yields CDR1 DFQATT and CDR2 SNEGSKA (reference sequence). V lost 6 bases and J lost 0; bases outside the gene matches: 9. The CDR3 protein is CSARNRDRLNTEAFF. DNA for the CDR3: TGCAGTGCCCGGAATCGGGACAGGTTGAACACTGAAGCTTTCTTT.

The J gene is TRBJ1-4, the V gene TRBV11-2; 7 bases fit TRBD1. This CDR3 comprises 14 residues. The V gene end was trimmed by 7 bases and the J gene end by 7 bases; junction bases not matched to a gene: 9. Germline loops: CDR1 SGHAT, CDR2 FQNNGV. The CDR3 nucleotides read TGTGCCAGCACCCCGGACAGGAGGGGTGAAAAACTGTTTTTT. This sequence encodes CASTPDRRGEKLFF.

The chain has TRBV7-2 and TRBJ2-7, with TRBD2 matching 7 bases. The junction had 3 bases not matched to a gene; V was cut back by 3 bases and J by 1 base. This CDR3 spans 14 amino acids. Per germline, CDR1 SGHTA and CDR2 FQGNSA. The CDR3 reads CASSFLRESYEQYF. CDR3 coding DNA: TGTGCCAGCAGCTTCTTGCGGGAGTCCTACGAGCAGTACTTC.

This clonotype was found a few times. The chain joins TRBV6-2 or TRBV6-3 to TRBJ1-2, with D possibly TRBD1 on 6 matching bases. V was clipped by 5 bases and J by 8 bases, with 12 bases between them. The CDR3 consists of 12 residues. CDR1 and CDR2 (germline): MNHEY, SVGEGT. The chain's CDR3 is CASSPDSFGYTF. The CDR3 bases are TGTGCCAGCAGTCCGGACAGTTTCGGCTACACCTTC.

This clonotype was found many times. The chain recombines TRBV4-3 with TRBJ2-3; 8 bases align to TRBD1. The germline V gene encodes CDR1 LGHNA and CDR2 YSLEER. This CDR3 is built from 18 residues. J lost 4 bases, V lost 0 bases, and 12 bases had no gene match. The CDR3 protein is CASSQEPRTGRWADTQYF. CDR3 bases: TGCGCCAGCAGCCAAGAGCCCCGGACAGGGAGGTGGGCAGATACGCAGTATTTT.

The V gene is TRBV20-1, the J gene TRBJ2-7, with D unclear. The CDR3 runs 12 residues. The germline V gene has CDR1 DFQATT and CDR2 SNEGSKA (reference sequence). With 3 bases removed from V and 7 bases from J, the gap between germline ends came to 13 bases. CDR3 DNA sequence: TGCAGTGCTAGTCTACAAGTATCGGAGCAGTACTTC. It codes for CSASLQVSEQYF.

The sample holds many counts of this clonotype. The chain employs TRBV29-1 and TRBJ2-4, with D perhaps matching TRBD2 (6 bases). Trimming took off 4 bases at V and 5 bases at J, with 12 bases between the two ends. This CDR3 has 13 amino acids. The V gene's germline CDR1 is SQVTM and CDR2 ANQGSEA. CDR3: CSVGSGLQNIQYF. The CDR3 nucleotides read TGCAGCGTTGGATCGGGACTTCAAAACATTCAGTACTTC.

This chain connects TRBV6-1 to TRBJ1-1, with D maybe TRBD1 (5 bases). Trimming left V 3 bases short and J 10 bases short, with 15 bases between. Germline CDR1 reads MNHNS; CDR2 reads SASEGT. The CDR3 has 13 amino acids. CDR3 sequence (DNA): TGTGCCAGCAGTGACCGGGGCCAGTATGTAGCTTTCTTT. Its translation is CASSDRGQYVAFF.